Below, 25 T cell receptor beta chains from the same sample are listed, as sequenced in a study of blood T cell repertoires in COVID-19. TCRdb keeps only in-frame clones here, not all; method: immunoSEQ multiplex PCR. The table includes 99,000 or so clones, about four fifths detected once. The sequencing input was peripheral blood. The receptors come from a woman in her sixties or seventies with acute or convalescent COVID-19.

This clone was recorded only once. CDR3 amino acids: CACEPGQGNQPQHF. The DNA for the CDR3 is TGTGCCTGCGAACCGGGACAAGGTAATCAGCCCCAGCATTTT. The V and J genes are TRBV30 and TRBJ1-5, with a possible D match to TRBD1 (6 bases). V was shortened by 6 bases and J by 4 bases, with 16 bases between the two germline ends. The germline V gene encodes CDR1 GTSNPN and CDR2 SVGIG (reference sequence). This CDR3 spans 14 amino acids. The full variable domain, with the rest looked up from reference TRBV30 and TRBJ1-5, is SQTIHQWPATLVQPVGSPLSLECTVEGTSNPNLYWYRQAAGRGLQLLFYSVGIGQISSEVPQNLSASRPQDRQFILSSKKLLLSDSGFYLCACEPGQGNQPQHFGDGTRLSIL.

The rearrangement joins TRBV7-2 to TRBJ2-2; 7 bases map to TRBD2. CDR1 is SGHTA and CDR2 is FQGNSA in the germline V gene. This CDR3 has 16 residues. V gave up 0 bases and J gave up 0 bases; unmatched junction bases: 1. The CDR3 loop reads CASSLAGGANTGELFF. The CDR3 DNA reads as TGTGCCAGCAGCTTAGCTGGGGGGGCGAACACCGGGGAGCTGTTTTTT.

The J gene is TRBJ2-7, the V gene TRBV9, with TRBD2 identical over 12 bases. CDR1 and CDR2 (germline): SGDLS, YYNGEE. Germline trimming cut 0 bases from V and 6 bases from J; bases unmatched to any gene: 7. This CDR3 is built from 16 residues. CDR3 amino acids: CASSVGTSGTLGEQYF. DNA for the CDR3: TGTGCCAGCAGCGTAGGGACTAGCGGGACCCTTGGCGAGCAGTACTTC.

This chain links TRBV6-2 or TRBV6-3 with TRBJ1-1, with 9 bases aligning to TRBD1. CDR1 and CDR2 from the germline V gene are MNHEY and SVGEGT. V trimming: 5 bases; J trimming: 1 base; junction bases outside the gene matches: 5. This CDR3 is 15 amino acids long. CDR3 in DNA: TGTGCCAGCAGTCGCCAGACAGGGGGGAACACTGAAGCTTTCTTT. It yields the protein CASSRQTGGNTEAFF.

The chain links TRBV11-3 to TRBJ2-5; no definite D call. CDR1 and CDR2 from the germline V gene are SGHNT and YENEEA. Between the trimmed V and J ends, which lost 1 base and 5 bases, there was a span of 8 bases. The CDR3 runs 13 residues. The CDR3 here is CASSLAQYETQYF. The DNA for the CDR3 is TGTGCCAGCAGCTTAGCGCAGTACGAGACCCAGTACTTC.

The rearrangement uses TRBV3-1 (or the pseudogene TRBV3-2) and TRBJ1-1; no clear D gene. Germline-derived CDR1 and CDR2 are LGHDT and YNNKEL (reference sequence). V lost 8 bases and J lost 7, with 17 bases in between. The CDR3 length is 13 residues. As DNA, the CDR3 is TGTGCCAGCTTCATGACTACAGAGGGTGAAGCTTTCTTT. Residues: CASFMTTEGEAFF.

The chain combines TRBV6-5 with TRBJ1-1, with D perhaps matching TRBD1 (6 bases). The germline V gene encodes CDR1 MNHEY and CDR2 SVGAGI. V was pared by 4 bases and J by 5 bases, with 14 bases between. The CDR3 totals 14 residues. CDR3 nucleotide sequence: TGTGCCAGCAGTTCGTTAGGGGGAGATACTGAAGCTTTCTTT. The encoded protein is CASSSLGGDTEAFF.

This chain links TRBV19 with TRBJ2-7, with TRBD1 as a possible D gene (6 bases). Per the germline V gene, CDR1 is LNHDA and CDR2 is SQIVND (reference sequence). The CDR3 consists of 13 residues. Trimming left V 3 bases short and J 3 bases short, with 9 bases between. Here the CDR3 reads CASSMGTSYEQYF. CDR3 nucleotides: TGTGCCAGTAGTATGGGGACAAGCTACGAGCAGTACTTC.

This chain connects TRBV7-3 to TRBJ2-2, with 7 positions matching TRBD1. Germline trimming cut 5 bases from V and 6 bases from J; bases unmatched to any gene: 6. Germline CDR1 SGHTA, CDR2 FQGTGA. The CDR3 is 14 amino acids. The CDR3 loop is CASSQEGAAGELFF. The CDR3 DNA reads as TGTGCCAGCAGCCAAGAGGGGGCCGCCGGGGAGCTGTTTTTT. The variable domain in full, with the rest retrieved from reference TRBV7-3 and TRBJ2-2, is GAGVSQTPSNKVTEKGKYVELRCDPISGHTALYWYRQSLGQGPEFLIYFQGTGAADDSGLPNDRFFAVRPEGSVSTLKIQRTERGDSAVYLCASSQEGAAGELFFGEGSRLTVL.

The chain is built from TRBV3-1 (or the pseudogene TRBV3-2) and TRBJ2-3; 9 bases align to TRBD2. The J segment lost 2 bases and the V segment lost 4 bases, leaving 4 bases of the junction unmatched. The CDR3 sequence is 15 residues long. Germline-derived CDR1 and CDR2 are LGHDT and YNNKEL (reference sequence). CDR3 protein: CASSRSSGDTDTQYF. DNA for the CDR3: TGTGCCAGCAGCCGGTCTAGCGGGGACACAGATACGCAGTATTTT.

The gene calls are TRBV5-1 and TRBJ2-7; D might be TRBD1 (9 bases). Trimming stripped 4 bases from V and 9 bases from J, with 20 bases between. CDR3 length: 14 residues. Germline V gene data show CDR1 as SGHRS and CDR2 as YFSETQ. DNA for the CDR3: TGCGCCAGCAGCACAGGGACAGGGAGCGGGGGGCAGTACTTC. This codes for CASSTGTGSGGQYF.

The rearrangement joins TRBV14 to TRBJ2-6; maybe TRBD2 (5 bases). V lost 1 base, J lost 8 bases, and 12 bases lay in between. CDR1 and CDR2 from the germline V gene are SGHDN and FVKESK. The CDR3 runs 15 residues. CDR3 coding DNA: TGTGCCAGCAGCCAAGTTTCGGGGTCGACCAACGTCCTGACTTTC. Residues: CASSQVSGSTNVLTF. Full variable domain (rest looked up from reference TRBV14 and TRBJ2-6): EAGVTQFPSHSVIEKGQTVTLRCDPISGHDNLYWYRRVMGKEIKFLLHFVKESKQDESGMPNNRFLAERTGGTYSTLKVQPAELEDSGVYFCASSQVSGSTNVLTFGAGSRLTVL.

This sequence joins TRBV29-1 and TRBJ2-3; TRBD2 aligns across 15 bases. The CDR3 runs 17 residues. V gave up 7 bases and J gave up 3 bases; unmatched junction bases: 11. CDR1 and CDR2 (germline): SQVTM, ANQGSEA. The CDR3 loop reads CSAVPGLAGGGTDTQYF. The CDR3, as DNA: TGCAGCGCCGTACCGGGACTAGCGGGAGGTGGGACAGATACGCAGTATTTT.

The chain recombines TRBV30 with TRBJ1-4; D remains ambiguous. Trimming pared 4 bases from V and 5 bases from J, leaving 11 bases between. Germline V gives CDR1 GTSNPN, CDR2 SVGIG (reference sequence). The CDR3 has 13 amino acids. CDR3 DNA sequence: TGTGCCTGGAAATACTCGCCCAATGAAAAACTGTTTTTT. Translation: CAWKYSPNEKLFF.

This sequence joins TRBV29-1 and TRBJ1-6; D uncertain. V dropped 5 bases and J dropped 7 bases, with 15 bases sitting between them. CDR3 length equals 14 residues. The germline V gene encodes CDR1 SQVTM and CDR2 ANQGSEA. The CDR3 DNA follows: TGCAGCGTTCTAGCCGGTTCAGAAAATTCACCCCTCCACTTT. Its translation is CSVLAGSENSPLHF.

The CDR3 here is CASSLWGRGSGELFF. CDR3 DNA: TGTGCCAGCAGCTTATGGGGCAGGGGAAGCGGGGAGCTGTTTTTT. The chain uses TRBV7-8 and TRBJ2-2, with D tentatively TRBD1 (6 bases). Germline CDR1 is SGHVS and CDR2 is FQNEAQ. The germline V and J ends were trimmed by 2 bases and 7 bases, with 14 bases remaining between them. The CDR3 consists of 15 residues.

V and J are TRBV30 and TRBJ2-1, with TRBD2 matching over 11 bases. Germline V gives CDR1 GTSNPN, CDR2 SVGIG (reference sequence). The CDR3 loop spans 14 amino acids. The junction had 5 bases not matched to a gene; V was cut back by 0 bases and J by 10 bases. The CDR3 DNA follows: TGTGCCTGGAGTGTATTTAGCGGGGGGGAAGAGCAGTTCTTC. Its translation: CAWSVFSGGEEQFF. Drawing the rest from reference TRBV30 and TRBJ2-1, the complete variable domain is SQTIHQWPATLVQPVGSPLSLECTVEGTSNPNLYWYRQAAGRGLQLLFYSVGIGQISSEVPQNLSASRPQDRQFILSSKKLLLSDSGFYLCAWSVFSGGEEQFFGPGTRLTVL.

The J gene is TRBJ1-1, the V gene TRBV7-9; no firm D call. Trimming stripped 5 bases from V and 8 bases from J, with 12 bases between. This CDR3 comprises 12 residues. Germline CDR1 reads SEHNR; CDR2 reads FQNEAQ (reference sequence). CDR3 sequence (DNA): TGTGCCAGCAGCCCTCTGGGAGGGGAAGCTTTCTTT. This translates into CASSPLGGEAFF.

The CDR3 protein is CASSLSGGTGELFF. DNA of the CDR3: TGCGCCAGCAGCTTGAGCGGGGGTACCGGGGAGCTGTTTTTT. The chain couples TRBV5-1 to TRBJ2-2; 8 nucleotides match TRBD2. The ends lost 1 base at V and 5 bases at J; junction bases unmatched: 1. CDR1 SGHRS and CDR2 YFSETQ come from the germline V gene. There are 14 residues in the CDR3.

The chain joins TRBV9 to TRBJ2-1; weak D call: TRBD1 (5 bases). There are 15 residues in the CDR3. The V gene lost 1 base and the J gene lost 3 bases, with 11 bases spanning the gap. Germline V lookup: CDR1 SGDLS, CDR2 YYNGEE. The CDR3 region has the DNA TGTGCCAGCAGCGTATCAGGGTCCCTCTACAATGAGCAGTTCTTC. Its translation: CASSVSGSLYNEQFF.

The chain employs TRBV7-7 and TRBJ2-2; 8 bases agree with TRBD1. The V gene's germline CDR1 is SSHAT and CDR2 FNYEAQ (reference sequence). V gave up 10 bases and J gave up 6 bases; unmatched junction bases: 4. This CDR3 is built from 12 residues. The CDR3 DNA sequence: TGTGCCACCGGACAGGGAGCCGGGGAGCTGTTTTTT. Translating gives CATGQGAGELFF. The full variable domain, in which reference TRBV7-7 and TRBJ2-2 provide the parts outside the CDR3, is GAGVSQSPRYKVTKRGQDVTLRCDPISSHATLYWYQQALGQGPEFLTYFNYEAQPDKSGLPSDRFSAERPEGSISTLTIQRTEQRDSAMYRCATGQGAGELFFGEGSRLTVL.

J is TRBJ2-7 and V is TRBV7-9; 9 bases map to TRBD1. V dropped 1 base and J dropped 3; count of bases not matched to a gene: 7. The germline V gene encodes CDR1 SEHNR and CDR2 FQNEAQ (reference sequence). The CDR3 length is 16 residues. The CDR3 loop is CASSLGRGQGNYEQYF. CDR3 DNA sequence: TGTGCCAGCAGCTTAGGCCGGGGACAGGGAAACTACGAGCAGTACTTC. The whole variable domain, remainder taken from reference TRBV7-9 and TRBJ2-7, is DTGVSQNPRHKITKRGQNVTFRCDPISEHNRLYWYRQTLGQGPEFLTYFQNEAQLEKSRLLSDRFSAERPKGSFSTLEIQRTEQGDSAMYLCASSLGRGQGNYEQYFGPGTRLTVT.

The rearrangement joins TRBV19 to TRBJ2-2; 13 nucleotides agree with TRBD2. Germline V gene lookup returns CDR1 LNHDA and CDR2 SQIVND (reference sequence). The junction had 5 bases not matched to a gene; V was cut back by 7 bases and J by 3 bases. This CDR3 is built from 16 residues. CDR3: CASKIGLAGDTGELFF. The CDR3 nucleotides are TGTGCCAGTAAGATCGGACTAGCGGGAGACACCGGGGAGCTGTTTTTT. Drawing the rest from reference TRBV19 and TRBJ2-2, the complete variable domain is DGGITQSPKYLFRKEGQNVTLSCEQNLNHDAMYWYRQDPGQGLRLIYYSQIVNDFQKGDIAEGYSVSREKKESFPLTVTSAQKNPTAFYLCASKIGLAGDTGELFFGEGSRLTVL.

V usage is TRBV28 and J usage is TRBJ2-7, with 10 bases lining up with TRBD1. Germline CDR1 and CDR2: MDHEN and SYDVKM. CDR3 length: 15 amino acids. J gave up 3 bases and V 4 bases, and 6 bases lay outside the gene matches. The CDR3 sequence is CASSSPGTGVYEQYF. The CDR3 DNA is TGTGCCAGCAGTTCGCCCGGGACAGGGGTCTACGAGCAGTACTTC.

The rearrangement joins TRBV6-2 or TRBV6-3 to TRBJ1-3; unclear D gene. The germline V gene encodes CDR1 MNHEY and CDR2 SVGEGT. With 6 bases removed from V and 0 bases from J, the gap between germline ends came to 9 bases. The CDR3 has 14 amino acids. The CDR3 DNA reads TGTGCCAGCAGCTTCCAGAACTCTGGAAACACCATATATTTT. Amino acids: CASSFQNSGNTIYF.